This TCR beta chain came from a study of cytomegalovirus exposure and HLA in healthy donors. This CDR3 comprises 20 residues. J gave up 6 bases and V 3 bases, and 20 bases lay outside the gene matches. The germline V gene has CDR1 LGHNA and CDR2 YNFKEQ. Study-level points and caveats: An observed cluster of highly shared sequence variants was recorded as a likely sequencing artifact. Prior analysis indicated that the majority of TCR beta V segments exhibited productivity approximately 87% or approximately 30% of the time. Usually a TCR sequence was rare, but some public TCRs were found in many donors.

PCR amplification relied on 60 Vbeta primers (plus 13 Jbeta primers). The assay was immunoSEQ multiplex PCR, and TCRdb's table has in-frame clones only and misses some. The table records under 150,000 clones, around two thirds of them present only once. A note on this clone: The antigen is unknown.

The sample comprised PBMCs. V gene TRBV4-2 combines with J gene TRBJ2-2; 9 nucleotides match TRBD2. The source is a woman aged 40 to 49 in good health and CMV-seropositive. The CDR3 bases are TGTGCCAGCAGCCACCCGAGCGGGGTTAGATTGGCGGGAGGGCCCGGGGAGCTGTTTTTT. Protein sequence: CASSHPSGVRLAGGPGELFF.